The T cell receptor beta chain described here comes from a study of beta chain features in type 1 diabetes. Sorting of CD4+ naive, central memory, regulatory and stem cell-like memory cells was performed via CD45RO/CCR7/CD25/CD127/CD95/CD27. Trimming at V came to 0 bases and at J to 4 bases, leaving 0 bases not matched to a gene. There are 15 residues in the CDR3. CDR1 and CDR2 from the germline V gene are SGHRS and YFSETQ. Findings and caveats of the study: Cells expressing TCR highly could be over-represented by cDNA sequencing. With patients and controls alike, PCR might favor shorter templates to an equal degree. When Type 1 diabetes patients were examined, their TCRB CDR3s proved moderately but significantly shorter in all four CD4+ subsets.

Investigators reverse transcribed all isolated RNA, so they sequenced expressed TCRB transcripts. About 3.57 million reads per sample on average were obtained from naive, central memory and regulatory T cell samples. Some clones are missing from TCRdb's copy, which holds only in-frame ones; the method was immunoSEQ multiplex PCR. The sample consists of about 340,000 clones, around 9% of them appearing once. On this clone: Its antigen is not identified.

J is TRBJ2-2 and V is TRBV5-1, with 10 bases that match TRBD2. Sequenced sample: central memory CD4+ T cells from blood. The TCR comes from a man aged 25 to 40 with type 1 diabetes. Here the CDR3 reads CASSLGTSGTGELFF. The CDR3 region has the DNA TGCGCCAGCAGCTTGGGGACTAGCGGCACCGGGGAGCTGTTTTTT.